The text below deals with one T cell receptor beta chain. The antigen is unknown. These data are taken from a study of CD8+ T cells in alopecia areata. Study-wide findings and caveats: Greater clonality was observed in lesional scalp samples, especially alopecia totalis/universalis, versus normal scalp. Scalp sequencing captures resident alphabeta T cells of normal skin too.

RNA was extracted and reverse transcribed into cDNA as the sequencing template. Using immunoSEQ multiplex PCR, the repertoire was profiled, and TCRdb retains in-frame clones only, with some absent. Among more than 200,000 clones listed, roughly two thirds were seen once. Germline V gives CDR1 GTSNPN, CDR2 SVGIG (reference sequence). Trimming cost V 5 bases and J 0 bases, with 11 bases left between them. The CDR3 has 14 residues. This chain links TRBV30 with TRBJ1-3, with D possibly matching TRBD1 (5 bases). Material: CD4+ T cells sorted from blood, obtained at week 0. The receptor's source is a human donor with alopecia areata. CDR3: CAWAGLPSGNTIYF. CDR3 in DNA: TGTGCCTGGGCGGGACTGCCCTCTGGAAACACCATATATTTT.